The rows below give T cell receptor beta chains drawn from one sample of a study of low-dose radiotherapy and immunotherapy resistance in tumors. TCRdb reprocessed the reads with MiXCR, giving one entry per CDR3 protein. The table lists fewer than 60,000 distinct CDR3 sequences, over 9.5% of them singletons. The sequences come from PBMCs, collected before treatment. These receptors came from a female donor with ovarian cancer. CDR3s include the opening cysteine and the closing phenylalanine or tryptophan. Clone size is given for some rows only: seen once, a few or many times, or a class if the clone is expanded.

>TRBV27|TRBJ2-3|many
CASARTGGNTDTQYF
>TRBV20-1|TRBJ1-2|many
CSAWTVNYGYTF
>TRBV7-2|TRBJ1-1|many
CASSTVTGLVNTEAFF
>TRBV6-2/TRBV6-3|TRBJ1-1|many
CASRNRGYTEAFF
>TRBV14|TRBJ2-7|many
CASSQGGKSSYEQYF
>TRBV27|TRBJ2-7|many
CASSKVSGLSYEQYF
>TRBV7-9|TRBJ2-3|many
CASSLGIAGATDTQYF
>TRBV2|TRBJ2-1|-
CASSPLGLAGPGEFF
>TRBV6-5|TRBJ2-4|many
CASRNRAGNIQYF
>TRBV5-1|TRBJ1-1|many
CASSWAPQGATEAFF
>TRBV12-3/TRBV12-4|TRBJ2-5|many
CASSLALRGGRVEETQYF
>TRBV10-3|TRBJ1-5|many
CAIKGQGRNQPQHF
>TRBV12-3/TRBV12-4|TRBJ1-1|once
CASRSGREAFF
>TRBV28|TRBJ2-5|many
CASSTPTLRDRGVETQYF
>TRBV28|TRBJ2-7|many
CASSLAVGPYEQYF
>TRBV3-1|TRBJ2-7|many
CASTDGAGASAYEQYF
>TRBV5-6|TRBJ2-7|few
CASSIGRGDEQYF
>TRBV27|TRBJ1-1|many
CASSTDRVNTEAFF
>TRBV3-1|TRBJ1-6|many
CASSLDRDSYNSPLHF
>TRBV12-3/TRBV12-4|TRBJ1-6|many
CASSAGGGPLHF
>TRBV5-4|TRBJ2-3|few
CASSLGGPKGPDTQYF
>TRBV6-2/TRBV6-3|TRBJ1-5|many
CASNTRGLGNQPQHF
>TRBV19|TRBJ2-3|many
CASSGRGGPSTDTQYF
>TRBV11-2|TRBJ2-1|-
CASSLGRGEEQFF
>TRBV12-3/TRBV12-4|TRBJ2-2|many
CASRGTSGNTGELFF
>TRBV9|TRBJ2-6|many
CASSATLGAGANVLTF
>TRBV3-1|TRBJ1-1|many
CASSQGGDTEAFF
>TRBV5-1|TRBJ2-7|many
CASSLAAGSHYEQYF
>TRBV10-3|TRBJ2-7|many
CAISESEAGAYEQYF
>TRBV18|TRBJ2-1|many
CASSPDTSGRSHEQFF
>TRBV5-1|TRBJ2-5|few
CASRTRVFQETQYF
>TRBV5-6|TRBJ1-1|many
CASSLDAVQVGTEAFF
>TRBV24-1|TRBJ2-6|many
CATSDGGPGANVLTF
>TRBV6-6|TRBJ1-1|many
CASSYLQGNTEAFF
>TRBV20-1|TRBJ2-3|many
CSARDPQRSDTQYF
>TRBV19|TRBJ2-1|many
CASSPSGSWQFF
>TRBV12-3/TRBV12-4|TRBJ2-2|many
CASSFRLQYTGELFF
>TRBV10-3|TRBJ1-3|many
CAIRGQGPRNTIYF
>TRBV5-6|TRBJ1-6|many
CASSSYRTASNSPLHF
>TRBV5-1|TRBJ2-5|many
CASSLGDRGASETQYF
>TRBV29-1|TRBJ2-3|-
CSGVAGNVIQDTQYF
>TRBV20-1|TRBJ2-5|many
CSASPGQYQETQYF
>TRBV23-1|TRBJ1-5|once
CASRHTGREENQPQHF